This TCR beta chain was documented in a study of blood T cell repertoires in COVID-19. Study-wide background: COVID-19 samples, acute and convalescent, were from the United States, Italy and Spain. Sample material is recorded as cDNA or gDNA derived from T cells, B-cell-depleted T cells, or PBMCs.

In the original workflow: Amplification from reference gene primers served as the basis for estimated nucleated cell counts. Sequencing used immunoSEQ multiplex PCR; TCRdb keeps in-frame clones, though not all of them. The V and J calls and clone size are taken from that table; D and trimming were inferred from the DNA. The sample holds under 300,000 clones, around 90% seen once. Germline CDR1 reads SGHTS; CDR2 reads YDEGEE. The germline V and J ends were trimmed by 0 bases and 2 bases, with 17 bases remaining between them. CDR3 length: 17 residues. The sequence was collected from a man aged 45 to 65 with acute or convalescent COVID-19. Sequencing was done on a sample of peripheral blood. The chain joins TRBV5-8 to TRBJ1-1; weak D call: TRBD1 (5 bases). The CDR3, as DNA: TGTGCCAGCAGCTTGGTTAGGGGACGGGGGGGAAACACTGAAGCTTTCTTT. Amino acid sequence: CASSLVRGRGGNTEAFF.